The 5 T cell receptor beta chains listed next were all sequenced from one sample in a study of glioma-infiltrating T cells after dendritic cell vaccination. Using immunoSEQ multiplex PCR, the repertoire was profiled, and TCRdb retains in-frame clones only, with some absent. This table holds roughly 100,000 clones, roughly 90% found once. Described time point: after dendritic cell vaccination, including at tumor progression/relapse. Here the sequenced sample was blood, taken after dendritic cell vaccination. These receptor sequences come from a human donor with glioblastoma.

V usage is TRBV6-5 and J usage is TRBJ1-2; no clear D. The CDR3 extends over 13 amino acids. Germline-derived CDR1 and CDR2 are MNHEY and SVGAGI. V was shortened by 7 bases and J by 2 bases, with 11 bases between the two germline ends. The chain's CDR3 is CASIGAANYGYTF. The CDR3 DNA is TGTGCCAGCATTGGTGCGGCAAACTATGGCTACACCTTC.

The V gene is TRBV7-9, the J gene TRBJ1-1, with 8 bases matching TRBD1. This CDR3 spans 16 amino acids. The V segment lost 5 bases and the J segment 5 bases; nucleotides outside the gene matches: 13. Germline V gene lookup returns CDR1 SEHNR and CDR2 FQNEAQ (reference sequence). CDR3 loop: CASSPTGGKRGTEAFF. The CDR3 DNA reads as TGTGCCAGCAGCCCCACAGGGGGTAAAAGGGGGACTGAAGCTTTCTTT.

This clone was picked up one time. The rearrangement links TRBV18 to TRBJ1-2; 9 bases are shared with TRBD1. With 5 bases clipped from V and 3 bases from J, the junction kept 4 bases outside the gene matches. The CDR3 totals 14 residues. Germline lookup yields CDR1 KGHSH and CDR2 LQKENI. The CDR3 DNA reads as TGTGCCAGCTCAAGGGACAGGGAGGACTATGGCTACACCTTC. Amino acids: CASSRDREDYGYTF.

The genes are TRBV12-5 and TRBJ2-3; 7 bases agree with TRBD1. The ends lost 6 bases at V and 0 bases at J; junction bases unmatched: 9. Germline CDR1 is LGHNT and CDR2 is FRNRAP. This CDR3 region has 16 residues. The CDR3 protein is CASGQGPFPSTDTQYF. The CDR3 region has the DNA TGTGCTAGTGGACAGGGGCCCTTTCCTAGCACAGATACGCAGTATTTT.

The chain recombines TRBV14 with TRBJ1-1, with TRBD1 as a possible D gene (5 bases). The germline CDR1 and CDR2 sequences are SGHDN and FVKESK. V was pared by 0 bases and J by 11 bases, with 13 bases between. CDR3 length: 13 residues. Here the CDR3 reads CASSQDRVGSAFF. The CDR3 DNA is TGTGCCAGCAGCCAAGACAGGGTCGGGTCGGCTTTCTTT.